A single sample gave rise to the 14 T cell receptor beta chains below, sequenced in a study. TCRdb called the 5' RACE reads again in MiXCR, with one record for every CDR3 protein. Of about 9,100 distinct CDR3 sequences in the sample, approximately 61% are singletons; the top ten hold approximately 6.2%. Sequencing was carried out using tumor-infiltrating memory CD4+ T cells sorted from the breast tumor. As to subset: memory CD4+ T cells, CD4+CD45RO+CD25-. These receptors were taken from a female donor with breast cancer.

A word on this clonotype: The germline gene is not matched at one end of the junction; a read error may be the cause. This chain links TRBV5-1 with TRBJ1-1; no reliable D call. The CDR3 has 14 amino acids. Germline V gene sequence: CDR1 SGHRS, CDR2 YFSETQ. In DNA form, the CDR3 reads TGCGCCAGCAGCTTGGGAGCGGTCGGCACTGAAGCTCTCTTT. Its protein product is CASSLGAVGTEALF.

This chain connects TRBV6-1 to TRBJ2-3; possibly TRBD1 or TRBD2 for D (5 bases each). Germline lookup yields CDR1 MNHNS and CDR2 SASEGT. Trimming left V 1 base short and J 6 bases short, with 5 bases between. This CDR3 is 12 amino acids long. CDR3 sequence reads: CASSEGGDTQYF. CDR3 DNA: TGTGCCAGCAGTGAAGGGGGGGATACGCAGTATTTT.

The sample holds a few counts of this clonotype. The chain recombines TRBV7-2 with TRBJ2-3, with 8 bases that match TRBD2. From germline, CDR1 is SGHTA and CDR2 FQGNSA. V dropped 2 bases and J dropped 1; count of bases not matched to a gene: 2. The length of the CDR3 is 15 residues. CDR3 sequence reads: CASSLPTSGTDTQYF. The CDR3 nucleotides read TGTGCCAGCAGCTTACCGACTAGCGGCACAGATACGCAGTATTTT.

The gene calls are TRBV11-2 and TRBJ2-5; no definite D call. Germline V gene sequence: CDR1 SGHAT, CDR2 FQNNGV. The V end lost 4 bases, the J end lost 0 bases, and 12 bases lay between the germline ends. The CDR3 consists of 15 residues. The CDR3 coding sequence is TGTGCCAGCAGCTATGAGGCAGAACACCAAGAGACCCAGTACTTC. It encodes CASSYEAEHQETQYF.

This rearrangement joins TRBV5-6 to TRBJ1-6, with D perhaps matching TRBD1 (5 bases). This CDR3 comprises 15 residues. V shed 2 bases and J shed 9 bases, with 15 bases lying between them. CDR1 SGHDT and CDR2 YYEEEE come from the germline V gene. Here the CDR3 reads CASSFPDTTFSPLHF. Here the CDR3 DNA reads TGTGCCAGCAGCTTCCCGGACACGACCTTTTCACCCCTCCACTTT.

This clonotype has only a few counts. The chain has TRBV12-3 or TRBV12-4 and TRBJ1-5, with D uncertain. The CDR3 sequence is 13 residues long. V lost 6 bases to trimming and J lost 7 bases, with 13 bases between them. In DNA form, the CDR3 reads TGTGCCAGCAGGAGGGAGGATTGGCAGCCCCAGCATTTT. Its translation is CASRREDWQPQHF.

This chain joins TRBV20-1 and TRBJ2-3; 7 bases map to TRBD2. V shed 5 bases and J 6 bases; nucleotides not matched to a gene: 14. Germline V gene lookup returns CDR1 DFQATT and CDR2 SNEGSKA (reference sequence). CDR3 size: 15 residues. CDR3 residues: CSADNVLAKVDTQYF. CDR3 nucleotides: TGCAGTGCTGATAATGTACTAGCGAAGGTGGATACGCAGTATTTT.

V is TRBV5-1 and J is TRBJ2-1, with D uncertain. The CDR3 totals 15 residues. V lost 2 bases and J lost 5, with 14 bases in between. From germline, CDR1 is SGHRS and CDR2 YFSETQ. The DNA for the CDR3 is TGCGCCAGCAGCTTTCGTGTGGACCCTAACAATGAGCAGTTCTTC. Protein sequence: CASSFRVDPNNEQFF. The whole variable domain, remainder taken from reference TRBV5-1 and TRBJ2-1, is KAGVTQTPRYLIKTRGQQVTLSCSPISGHRSVSWYQQTPGQGLQFLFEYFSETQRNKGNFPGRFSGRQFSNSRSEMNVSTLELGDSALYLCASSFRVDPNNEQFFGPGTRLTVL.

The V call is TRBV20-1, the J call TRBJ1-1; D remains unclear. CDR1 is DFQATT and CDR2 is SNEGSKA in the germline V gene (reference sequence). The CDR3 is made up of 14 amino acids. V was pared by 6 bases and J by 6 bases, with 20 bases between. The CDR3: CSAPLPSTLAEAFF. The CDR3 DNA follows: TGCAGTGCACCTCTCCCTTCTACTTTGGCTGAAGCTTTCTTT.

The chain uses TRBV12-3 or TRBV12-4 and TRBJ1-1; D gene unclear. The V gene lost 3 bases and the J gene lost 4 bases, with 9 bases spanning the gap. This CDR3 comprises 13 residues. The CDR3 bases are TGTGCCAGCAGTTTCGAAGAGTTCACTGAAGCTTTCTTT. It translates to CASSFEEFTEAFF.

The chain carries TRBV15 and TRBJ1-2, with D perhaps matching TRBD1 (5 bases). This CDR3 comprises 16 residues. The ends were cut back, 0 bases at V and 3 bases at J, with 14 bases in the middle. The V gene's germline CDR1 is LNHNV and CDR2 YYDKDF (reference sequence). The CDR3 spells CATSRDKGPTHYGYTF. CDR3 nucleotide sequence: TGTGCCACCAGCAGAGATAAGGGGCCCACTCACTATGGCTACACCTTC.

The table lists this clonotype with a few counts. The chain links TRBV5-1 to TRBJ2-6, with D tentatively TRBD2 (5 bases). V lost 0 bases, J lost 0 bases, and 13 bases lay in between. This CDR3 has 18 amino acids. CDR1 SGHRS and CDR2 YFSETQ come from the germline V gene. The CDR3 spells CASSLARGPTSGANVLTF. The CDR3 DNA follows: TGCGCCAGCAGCTTGGCACGGGGTCCAACCTCTGGGGCCAACGTCCTGACTTTC.

This clonotype was counted once. CDR3 loop: CASSRAGIVLSGNTIYF. The CDR3 region has the DNA TGCGCCAGCAGCCGAGCAGGGATAGTCTTATCTGGAAACACCATATATTTT. The V gene is TRBV4-1, the J gene TRBJ1-3; perhaps TRBD1 as D (5 bases). V dropped 4 bases and J dropped 1 base, with 17 bases sitting between them. CDR1 is MGHRA, CDR2 YSYEKL, per germline. This CDR3 is 17 amino acids long.

V usage is TRBV5-6 and J usage is TRBJ2-6, with D perhaps given as TRBD1 or TRBD2 (5 bases each). The CDR3 extends over 16 amino acids. Germline loops: CDR1 SGHDT, CDR2 YYEEEE. V was clipped by 2 bases and J by 0 bases, with 9 bases between them. CDR3 residues: CASSFWGNSGANVLTF. In nucleotides, the CDR3 is TGTGCCAGCAGCTTTTGGGGGAACTCTGGGGCCAACGTCCTGACTTTC. The variable domain in full, completed from reference TRBV5-6 and TRBJ2-6, reads DAGVTQSPTHLIKTRGQQVTLRCSPKSGHDTVSWYQQALGQGPQFIFQYYEEEERQRGNFPDRFSGHQFPNYSSELNVNALLLGDSALYLCASSFWGNSGANVLTFGAGSRLTVL.